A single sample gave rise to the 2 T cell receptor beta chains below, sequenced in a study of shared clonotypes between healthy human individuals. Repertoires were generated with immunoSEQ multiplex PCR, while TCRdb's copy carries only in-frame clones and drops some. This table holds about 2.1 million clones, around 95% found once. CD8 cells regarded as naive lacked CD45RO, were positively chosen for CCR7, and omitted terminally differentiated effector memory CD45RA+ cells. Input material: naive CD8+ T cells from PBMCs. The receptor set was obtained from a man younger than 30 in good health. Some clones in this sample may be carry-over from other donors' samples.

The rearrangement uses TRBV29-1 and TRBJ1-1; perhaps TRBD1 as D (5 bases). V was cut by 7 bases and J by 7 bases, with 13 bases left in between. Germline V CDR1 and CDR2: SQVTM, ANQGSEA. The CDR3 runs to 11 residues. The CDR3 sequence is CSGGPDSEAFF. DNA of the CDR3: TGCAGCGGGGGACCTGACAGTGAAGCTTTCTTT.

This chain's CDR3 is CAEQGNSGNTIYF. The CDR3 region has the DNA TGTGCCGAACAGGGGAACTCTGGAAACACCATATATTTT. The genes are TRBV30 and TRBJ1-3; 7 nucleotides align to TRBD1. This CDR3 spans 13 amino acids. V shed 8 bases and J 0 bases; nucleotides not matched to a gene: 4. Germline CDR1 and CDR2: GTSNPN and SVGIG (reference sequence).